The 16 T cell receptor beta chains presented below share a single source sample, sequenced in a study of T cells expressing NK-cell markers. TCRdb reprocessed the 5' RACE reads and keeps a single row for each CDR3 protein, giving no DNA. In total, the table holds 300,000 or so distinct CDR3 sequences. The sequenced sample was blood T cells: a sorted CD56 or NKG2C T cell subset, CD4+ or CD8+ T cells, or bulk PBMC T cells (not recorded which). The receptors here all came from a woman between 18 and 75 years old in good health.

V is TRBV25-1 and J is TRBJ2-1; TCRdb's D call, TRBD1, is unchecked because there is no DNA. Germline loops: CDR1 MGHDK, CDR2 SYGVNS. This CDR3 contains 13 residues. This CDR3 reads CTSGEDSYNEQFF.

The chain combines TRBV20-1 with TRBJ2-2; TCRdb's assignment of TRBD1 cannot be checked, as there is no DNA. CDR1 is DFQATT and CDR2 is SNEGSKA in the germline V gene (reference sequence). The length of the CDR3 is 15 residues. CDR3 loop: CSARLGTANTGELFF.

The genes are TRBV7-2 and TRBJ2-5. The CDR3 extends over 17 amino acids. Germline values: CDR1 SGHTA, CDR2 FQGNSA. This CDR3 is CASRSQQLKSRQETQYF.

CDR3 region: CASRSTGTSSYGYTF. The rearrangement joins TRBV2 to TRBJ1-2; lacking DNA, the TRBD1 call made by TCRdb goes unchecked. Germline assignment: CDR1 SNHLY and CDR2 FYNNEI. The CDR3 is 15 amino acids.

The J gene is TRBJ2-5, the V gene TRBV29-1; TCRdb's D gene call, TRBD2, goes unchecked for lack of DNA. Looked up from germline, CDR1 is SQVTM and CDR2 is ANQGSEA. The CDR3 has 15 residues. The CDR3 sequence: CSVRGSWRSGGTQYF.

The chain is built from TRBV29-1 and TRBJ2-3; the TCRdb D gene call, TRBD2, has no DNA to confirm it. The CDR3 has 13 amino acids. From germline, CDR1 is SQVTM and CDR2 ANQGSEA. CDR3 loop: CSVRSGRADTQYF.

The rearrangement uses TRBV20-1 and TRBJ2-1; TCRdb proposes TRBD1, but this gene call is untestable without DNA. This CDR3 is 13 amino acids long. From germline, CDR1 is DFQATT and CDR2 SNEGSKA (reference sequence). This chain's CDR3 is CSATDNFHNEQFF.

The V and J genes are TRBV6-1 and TRBJ2-2; TCRdb's D gene call, TRBD2, goes unchecked for lack of DNA. Germline assignment: CDR1 MNHNS and CDR2 SASEGT. The CDR3 length is 17 residues. The CDR3 here is CASSTTTSGSPRGELFF.

J is TRBJ2-6 and V is TRBV5-1. In germline, CDR1 is SGHRS, CDR2 YFSETQ. CDR3 length: 15 amino acids. The CDR3 region is CASSAQETGANVLTF.

The J gene is TRBJ2-3, the V gene TRBV30; TCRdb reports TRBD1, a call that lacks DNA to check it against. This CDR3 region has 16 residues. CDR1 and CDR2 from the germline V gene are GTSNPN and SVGIG (reference sequence). The CDR3 protein is CAWSVWGRTSTDTQYF.

This chain joins TRBV9 and TRBJ1-1; the TCRdb D gene call, TRBD1, has no DNA to confirm it. Germline CDR1 and CDR2: SGDLS and YYNGEE. The CDR3 sequence is 14 residues long. CDR3 sequence reads: CASSVDQGNTEAFF.

The chain combines TRBV12-3 or TRBV12-4 with TRBJ2-5. The CDR3 is 12 residues long. CDR3 in amino acids: CASSFNPETQYF.

CDR3 loop: CASSSTGDAAFF. The rearrangement uses TRBV7-9 and TRBJ1-1; TCRdb outputs TRBD1, but without DNA this stays unchecked. The CDR3 runs 12 residues. Germline CDR1 is SEHNR and CDR2 is FQNEAQ (reference sequence). Looking up the rest from reference TRBV7-9 and TRBJ1-1 gives the full variable domain: DTGVSQNPRHKITKRGQNVTFRCDPISEHNRLYWYRQTLGQGPEFLTYFQNEAQLEKSRLLSDRFSAERPKGSFSTLEIQRTEQGDSAMYLCASSSTGDAAFFGQGTRLTVV.

The CDR3 is CASSPPGGAVLAKNIQYF. The rearrangement links TRBV19 to TRBJ2-4; lacking DNA, the TRBD2 call made by TCRdb goes unchecked. Germline lookup yields CDR1 LNHDA and CDR2 SQIVND (reference sequence). The CDR3 contains 18 residues.

V gene TRBV5-1 combines with J gene TRBJ2-3. The germline gives CDR1 SGHRS, CDR2 YFSETQ. The CDR3 contains 15 residues. Here the CDR3 reads CASSLFTTSTDTQYF.

The rearrangement links TRBV18 to TRBJ1-6; checking the TCRdb D call of TRBD1 is not possible without DNA. Germline-derived CDR1 and CDR2 are KGHSH and LQKENI. CDR3 length: 15 amino acids. CDR3: CASSPPGRGVSPLHF.